One sample yielded the 29 T cell receptor beta chains listed below, sequenced in a study of early T cells in non-severe SARS-CoV-2 infection. TCRdb analysed the 5' RACE reads with MiXCR anew, one entry per CDR3 protein. Among tens of thousands of distinct CDR3 sequences listed, around 8.6% were seen once. The sample here was whole blood, taken at baseline. These receptors originate from an adult who was a healthcare worker with PCR-confirmed SARS-CoV-2 infection or an uninfected control (not recorded which).

This clonotype was observed at least ten times. The chain carries TRBV29-1 and TRBJ2-1; 12 nucleotides align to TRBD2. CDR3 length: 15 amino acids. After removal of 5 bases from V and 7 bases from J, the junction contained 9 bases not matched to a gene. Germline V lookup: CDR1 SQVTM, CDR2 ANQGSEA. Written as DNA, the CDR3 is TGCAGCGTTAAAAGGACTAGCGGGAAGGCGAATGAGCAGTTCTTC. Its protein product is CSVKRTSGKANEQFF.

This clonotype occurred a few times. The chain employs TRBV29-1 and TRBJ1-1, with 11 bases identical to TRBD1. The CDR3 contains 14 residues. V lost 6 bases to trimming and J lost 3 bases; unmatched junction nucleotides: 6. The germline gives CDR1 SQVTM, CDR2 ANQGSEA. The CDR3: CSVSGQGGDTEAFF. The CDR3 coding sequence is TGCAGCGTCTCGGGACAGGGGGGGGACACTGAAGCTTTCTTT.

The chain carries TRBV5-1 and TRBJ2-2, with D unresolved. V dropped 7 bases and J dropped 6 bases, with 16 bases sitting between them. Germline assignment: CDR1 SGHRS and CDR2 YFSETQ. The CDR3 spans 14 residues. CDR3 loop: CASGAQRLPGELFF. DNA of the CDR3: TGCGCCAGCGGTGCCCAGAGACTCCCCGGGGAGCTGTTTTTT.

This clonotype was counted between two and nine times. The rearrangement uses TRBV11-3 and TRBJ1-1, with unresolved D. Between the trimmed V and J ends, which lost 6 bases and 2 bases, there was a span of 7 bases. Germline V gene data show CDR1 as SGHNT and CDR2 as YENEEA. The CDR3 extends over 12 amino acids. Here the CDR3 DNA reads TGTGCCAGCAGATCAAGAAACACTGAAGCTTTCTTT. Residues: CASRSRNTEAFF.

The table lists this clonotype with a few counts. The chain links TRBV14 to TRBJ2-7; possibly TRBD2 for D (5 bases). The CDR3 contains 13 residues. Germline V CDR1 and CDR2: SGHDN, FVKESK. Trimming took 4 bases from V and 3 from J, leaving 10 bases between them. The CDR3 DNA is TGTGCCAGCAGCCGATACCGGGGCTACGAGCAGTACTTC. It is translated as CASSRYRGYEQYF.

This clonotype was counted ten times or more. The chain couples TRBV7-9 to TRBJ2-7, with D unresolved. CDR3 length: 13 amino acids. Between the trimmed V and J ends, which lost 3 bases and 4 bases, there was a span of 10 bases. CDR1 is SEHNR and CDR2 is FQNEAQ in the germline V gene (reference sequence). CDR3 nucleotide sequence: TGTGCCAGCAGCTTTTCCAGAGAGTACGAGCAGTACTTC. It is translated as CASSFSREYEQYF.

This clonotype has only a few counts. The J gene is TRBJ2-5, the V gene TRBV21-1; the table names TRBD1, a call not compared with the DNA. TRBV21-1 is termed a pseudogene. CDR3 size: 15 residues. CDR3 coding DNA: TGTGCCAGCAGCAAAGGCCCGGGAGGTACGGAGACCCAGTACTTC. Encoded protein: CASSKGPGGTETQYF.

In its sample, this clonotype was seen many times. The J gene is TRBJ2-7, the V gene TRBV28; the D gene could be TRBD1 or TRBD2 (5 bases each). Germline loops: CDR1 MDHEN, CDR2 SYDVKM. Trimming took 2 bases from V and 0 from J, leaving 8 bases between them. This CDR3 is 14 amino acids long. CDR3 amino acids: CASSLGTLSYEQYF. As DNA, the CDR3 is TGTGCCAGCAGTTTAGGGACGCTCTCCTACGAGCAGTACTTC. The complete variable domain, with remaining parts taken from reference TRBV28 and TRBJ2-7, reads DVKVTQSSRYLVKRTGEKVFLECVQDMDHENMFWYRQDPGLGLRLIYFSYDVKMKEKGDIPEGYSVSREKKERFSLILESASTNQTSMYLCASSLGTLSYEQYFGPGTRLTVT.

This chain joins TRBV3-1 and TRBJ2-2; TRBD2 matches 9 bases. Trimming took 7 bases from V and 6 from J; bases not matched to a gene: 12. The CDR3 has 16 amino acids. CDR1 and CDR2 (germline): LGHDT, YNNKEL (reference sequence). The CDR3 here is CASTSAGGMTPGELFF. CDR3 DNA: TGTGCCAGCACCTCCGCGGGGGGGATGACGCCCGGGGAGCTGTTTTTT.

This rearrangement joins TRBV6-1 to TRBJ2-5; TRBD1 matches at 11 bases. This CDR3 comprises 17 residues. The V and J ends lost 6 bases and 5 bases, in that order; junction bases with no gene match: 14. The germline V gene encodes CDR1 MNHNS and CDR2 SASEGT. The CDR3 nucleotides read TGTGCCAGCAGGCAGAGAGTAGGCAGGACAGGGGGCGAGACCCAGTACTTC. It yields the protein CASRQRVGRTGGETQYF.

This chain joins TRBV7-9 and TRBJ2-5; D is possibly TRBD1 (5 bases). The CDR3 contains 15 residues. Germline CDR1 is SEHNR and CDR2 is FQNEAQ (reference sequence). Trimming took 5 bases from V and 1 from J, leaving 14 bases between them. CDR3 protein: CASSLMGQGQETQYF. Here the CDR3 DNA reads TGTGCCAGCAGCCTAATGGGGCAGGGCCAAGAGACCCAGTACTTC.

This clonotype was picked up a small number of times. Mismatch with germline at one junction end may stem from a read error. V gene TRBV7-7 combines with J gene TRBJ2-3; 9 bases are shared with TRBD1. CDR3 length equals 15 residues. The germline V gene encodes CDR1 SSHAT and CDR2 FNYEAQ (reference sequence). The CDR3 reads CASSPSGDRVDPQYF. CDR3 DNA: TGTGCTAGCAGCCCCTCCGGGGACAGGGTCGATCCGCAGTATTTT.

This clonotype was observed at least ten times. This chain links TRBV29-1 with TRBJ2-5; D is ambiguous. Germline values: CDR1 SQVTM, CDR2 ANQGSEA. Trimming stripped 4 bases from V and 5 bases from J, with 11 bases between. There are 12 residues in the CDR3. The CDR3, as DNA: TGCAGCGTTGTTTCTAGACGCGAGACCCAGTACTTC. Protein sequence: CSVVSRRETQYF. The full variable domain, completed using reference TRBV29-1 and TRBJ2-5, is SAVISQKPSRDICQRGTSLTIQCQVDSQVTMMFWYRQQPGQSLTLIATANQGSEATYESGFVIDKFPISRPNLTFSTLTVSNMSPEDSSIYLCSVVSRRETQYFGPGTRLLVL.

This clonotype has ten or more counts. This sequence joins TRBV2 and TRBJ2-3; perhaps TRBD1 as D (6 bases). The CDR3 spans 13 residues. The germline V gene has CDR1 SNHLY and CDR2 FYNNEI. Deletions cut 7 bases from V and 0 bases from J, with 8 bases between. This chain's CDR3 is CASNRESTDTQYF. CDR3 nucleotides: TGTGCCAGCAACAGGGAGAGCACAGATACGCAGTATTTT.

This clonotype was detected only a few times. The V call is TRBV6-5, the J call TRBJ2-7, with TRBD1 identical over 7 bases. V was pared by 2 bases and J by 2 bases, with 0 bases of the junction left unmatched. Germline lookup yields CDR1 MNHEY and CDR2 SVGAGI. This CDR3 has 13 residues. CDR3 nucleotides: TGTGCCAGCAGTTACACAGGGGCCTACGAGCAGTACTTC. It encodes CASSYTGAYEQYF.

The sample holds a few counts of this clonotype. This sequence joins TRBV12-3 or TRBV12-4 and TRBJ1-2; possible D gene TRBD1, 5 bases. V gave up 5 bases and J gave up 3 bases, with 10 bases separating them. The CDR3 extends over 13 amino acids. This chain's CDR3 is CASSGQMDYGYTF. The CDR3 DNA reads TGTGCCAGCAGTGGACAAATGGACTATGGCTACACCTTC.

The V gene is TRBV5-1, the J gene TRBJ1-1, with 8 bases fitting TRBD1. The germline V gene has CDR1 SGHRS and CDR2 YFSETQ. V lost 2 bases to trimming and J lost 5 bases; unmatched junction nucleotides: 8. The length of the CDR3 is 15 residues. In DNA, the CDR3 is TGCGCCAGCAGCTTAACAGGGGGAAAGGGGACTGAAGCTTTCTTT. The encoded protein is CASSLTGGKGTEAFF.

This clonotype was recorded a few times. This sequence joins TRBV7-9 and TRBJ2-1, with a weak D call TRBD2 (6 bases). The CDR3 covers 15 residues. Between the trimmed V and J ends, which lost 2 bases and 0 bases, there was a span of 8 bases. CDR1 is SEHNR, CDR2 FQNEAQ, per germline (reference sequence). The CDR3 spells CASSLQAGSYNEQFF. In nucleotides, the CDR3 is TGTGCCAGCAGCTTACAAGCGGGCTCCTACAATGAGCAGTTCTTC.

This clonotype was seen many times. This sequence joins TRBV6-6 and TRBJ2-7; D is unclear. This CDR3 has 13 residues. Germline assignment: CDR1 MNHNY and CDR2 SVGAGI (reference sequence). Trimming removed 3 bases at V and 2 bases at J, with 8 bases between. The CDR3 sequence is CASSYGSTYEQYF. DNA for the CDR3: TGTGCCAGCAGTTATGGGTCTACCTACGAGCAGTACTTC.

The DNA for the CDR3 is TGTGCCAGCAGCTGGGGACTAGCGGGAGCCGGGGAGCTGTTTTTT. Translating gives CASSWGLAGAGELFF. The V gene is TRBV6-6, the J gene TRBJ2-2; 14 nucleotides match TRBD2. V shed 6 bases and J 6 bases; nucleotides not matched to a gene: 3. Germline CDR1 reads MNHNY; CDR2 reads SVGAGI (reference sequence). CDR3 size: 15 residues.

The chain couples TRBV3-1 to TRBJ1-2; D unresolved. Germline V gene data show CDR1 as LGHDT and CDR2 as YNNKEL (reference sequence). The V gene lost 0 bases and the J gene lost 7 bases, with 12 bases spanning the gap. The CDR3 is made up of 14 amino acids. The CDR3 loop is CASSQDPARSGYTF. CDR3 DNA: TGTGCCAGCAGCCAAGATCCTGCGAGGAGTGGCTACACCTTC.

The chain combines TRBV19 with TRBJ2-5; no firm D call. Germline loops: CDR1 LNHDA, CDR2 SQIVND (reference sequence). The germline V and J ends were trimmed by 3 bases and 2 bases, with 22 bases remaining between them. The CDR3 extends over 18 amino acids. For the CDR3, the DNA is TGTGCCAGTAGTATTGATGTCGCCGGGTCCCGACTTCAAGAGACCCAGTACTTC. It encodes CASSIDVAGSRLQETQYF. The full variable domain, rest sourced from reference TRBV19 and TRBJ2-5, is DGGITQSPKYLFRKEGQNVTLSCEQNLNHDAMYWYRQDPGQGLRLIYYSQIVNDFQKGDIAEGYSVSREKKESFPLTVTSAQKNPTAFYLCASSIDVAGSRLQETQYFGPGTRLLVL.

This clonotype showed up many times. The genes are TRBV12-5 and TRBJ2-5; D gene unclear. The V end was cut by 1 base, the J end by 3 bases, with 12 bases between. The CDR3 length is 15 residues. Per germline, CDR1 LGHNT and CDR2 FRNRAP. The CDR3, as DNA: TGTGCTAGTGGTTTGGGACTTCGAGCTGAAGAGACCCAGTACTTC. Protein: CASGLGLRAEETQYF.

This clonotype was observed a few times. This chain joins TRBV24-1 and TRBJ2-1; 16 nucleotides line up with TRBD2. Germline V CDR1 and CDR2: KGHDR, SFDVKD. The CDR3 runs 18 residues. The junction had 11 bases not matched to a gene; V was cut back by 4 bases and J by 9 bases. CDR3 in amino acids: CATSDPGLAGGRAGEQFF. The CDR3 nucleotides read TGTGCCACCAGTGACCCGGGACTAGCGGGAGGGCGGGCTGGTGAGCAGTTCTTC.

This chain connects TRBV5-1 to TRBJ2-3; weak D call: TRBD1 (6 bases). Germline CDR1 is SGHRS and CDR2 is YFSETQ. V was trimmed by 4 bases and J by 6 bases, leaving 12 bases between them. CDR3 length equals 13 residues. This CDR3 reads CASSHIGGDTQYF. The CDR3, as DNA: TGCGCCAGCAGCCACATTGGGGGCGATACGCAGTATTTT.

This chain connects TRBV3-1 to TRBJ1-1; D is uncertain. Between the trimmed V and J ends, which lost 3 bases and 0 bases, there was a span of 8 bases. CDR1 LGHDT and CDR2 YNNKEL come from the germline V gene (reference sequence). The CDR3 runs to 14 residues. In DNA, the CDR3 is TGTGCCAGCAGCCAGGGCTACATGAACACTGAAGCTTTCTTT. Protein product: CASSQGYMNTEAFF.

At least ten counts were recorded for this clonotype. The V and J genes are TRBV7-9 and TRBJ2-2, with a possible D match to TRBD1 (6 bases). Trimming took off 5 bases at V and 6 bases at J, with 13 bases between the two ends. CDR1 and CDR2 (germline): SEHNR, FQNEAQ (reference sequence). This CDR3 contains 14 residues. CDR3 region: CASSNNRAAGELFF. The CDR3 region has the DNA TGTGCCAGCAGCAACAACAGGGCCGCCGGGGAGCTGTTTTTT.

This clonotype showed up just a few times. The chain recombines TRBV12-3 or TRBV12-4 with TRBJ2-5; TRBD2 agrees at 8 bases. With 1 base clipped from V and 5 bases from J, the junction kept 3 bases outside the gene matches. This CDR3 contains 14 residues. CDR3 loop: CASSLDGRAETQYF. For the CDR3, the DNA is TGTGCCAGCAGTTTAGACGGGAGGGCGGAGACCCAGTACTTC.

J is TRBJ2-3 and V is TRBV11-1, with TRBD2 identical over 10 bases. Germline V gives CDR1 SGHAT, CDR2 FQDESV (reference sequence). With 5 bases clipped from V and 3 bases from J, the junction kept 5 bases outside the gene matches. The CDR3 totals 15 residues. CDR3 sequence: CASSELAGPTDTQYF. Here the CDR3 DNA reads TGTGCCAGCAGCGAACTAGCGGGACCTACAGATACGCAGTATTTT.